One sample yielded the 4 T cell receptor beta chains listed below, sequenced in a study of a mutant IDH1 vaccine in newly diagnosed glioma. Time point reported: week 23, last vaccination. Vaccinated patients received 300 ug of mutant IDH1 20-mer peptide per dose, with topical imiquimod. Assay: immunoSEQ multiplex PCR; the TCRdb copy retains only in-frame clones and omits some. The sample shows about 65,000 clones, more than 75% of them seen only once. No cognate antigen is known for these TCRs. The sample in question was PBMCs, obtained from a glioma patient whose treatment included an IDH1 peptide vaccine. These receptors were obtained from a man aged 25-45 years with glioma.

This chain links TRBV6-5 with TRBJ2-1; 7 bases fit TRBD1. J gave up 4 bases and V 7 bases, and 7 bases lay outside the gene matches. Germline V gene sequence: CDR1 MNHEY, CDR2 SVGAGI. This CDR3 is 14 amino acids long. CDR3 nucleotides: TGTGCCAGCAACCGACAGGGACGATACAATGAGCAGTTCTTC. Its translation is CASNRQGRYNEQFF.

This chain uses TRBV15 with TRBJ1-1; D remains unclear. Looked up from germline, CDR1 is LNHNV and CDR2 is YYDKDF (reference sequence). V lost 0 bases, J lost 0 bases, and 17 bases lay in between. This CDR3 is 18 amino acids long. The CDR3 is CATSRDLGFSPLNTEAFF. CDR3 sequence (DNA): TGTGCCACCAGCAGAGATTTAGGATTTTCCCCCCTGAACACTGAAGCTTTCTTT.

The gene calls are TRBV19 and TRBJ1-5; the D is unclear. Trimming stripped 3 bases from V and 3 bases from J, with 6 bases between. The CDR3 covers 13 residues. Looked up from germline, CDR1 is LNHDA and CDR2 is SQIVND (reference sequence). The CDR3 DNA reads TGTGCCAGTAGTATCAGCAACAATCAGCCCCAGCATTTT. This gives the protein CASSISNNQPQHF.

The CDR3 sequence is CASSLSPQETQYF. The DNA for the CDR3 is TGTGCCAGCAGCTTATCACCGCAAGAGACCCAGTACTTC. The chain links TRBV7-2 to TRBJ2-5, with D hard to call. This CDR3 spans 13 amino acids. Looked up from germline, CDR1 is SGHTA and CDR2 is FQGNSA. V was cut by 2 bases and J by 2 bases, with 6 bases left in between.